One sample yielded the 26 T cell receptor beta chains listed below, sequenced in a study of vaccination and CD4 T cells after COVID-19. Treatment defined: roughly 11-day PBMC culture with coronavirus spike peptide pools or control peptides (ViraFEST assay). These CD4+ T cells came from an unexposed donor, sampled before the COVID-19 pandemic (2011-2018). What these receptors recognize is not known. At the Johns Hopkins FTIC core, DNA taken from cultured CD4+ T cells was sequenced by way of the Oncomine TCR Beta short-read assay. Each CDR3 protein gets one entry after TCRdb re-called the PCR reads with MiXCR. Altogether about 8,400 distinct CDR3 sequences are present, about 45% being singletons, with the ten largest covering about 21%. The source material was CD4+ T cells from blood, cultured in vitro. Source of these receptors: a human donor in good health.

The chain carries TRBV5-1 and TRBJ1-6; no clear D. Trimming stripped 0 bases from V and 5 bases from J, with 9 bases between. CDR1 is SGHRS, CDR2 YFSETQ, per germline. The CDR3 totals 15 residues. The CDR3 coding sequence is TGCGCCAGCAGCTTGGTTTCTGGGAATAATTCACCCCTCCACTTT. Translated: CASSLVSGNNSPLHF.

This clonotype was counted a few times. The DNA of the CDR3 is TGCAGTGCTAGAGATGGTAGCAGGGTTAATCAGCCCCAGCATTTT. It specifies CSARDGSRVNQPQHF. V and J are TRBV20-1 and TRBJ1-5; a possible D gene is TRBD1 (5 bases). Between the trimmed V and J ends, which lost 0 bases and 4 bases, there was a span of 13 bases. The length of the CDR3 is 15 residues. Germline loops: CDR1 DFQATT, CDR2 SNEGSKA (reference sequence).

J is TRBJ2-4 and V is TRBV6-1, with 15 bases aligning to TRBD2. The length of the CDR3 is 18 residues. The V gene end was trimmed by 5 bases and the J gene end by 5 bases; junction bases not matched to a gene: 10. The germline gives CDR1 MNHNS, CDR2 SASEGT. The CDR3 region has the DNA TGTGCCAGCAGTCGCCAGGGACTAGCGGGGGGCGGGCAAAACATTCAGTACTTC. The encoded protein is CASSRQGLAGGGQNIQYF.

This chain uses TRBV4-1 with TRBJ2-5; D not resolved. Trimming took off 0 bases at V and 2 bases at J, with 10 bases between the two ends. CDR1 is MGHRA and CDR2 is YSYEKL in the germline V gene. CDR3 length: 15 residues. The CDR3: CASSQDQAAQETQYF. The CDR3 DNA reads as TGCGCCAGCAGCCAAGATCAGGCAGCTCAAGAGACCCAGTACTTC.

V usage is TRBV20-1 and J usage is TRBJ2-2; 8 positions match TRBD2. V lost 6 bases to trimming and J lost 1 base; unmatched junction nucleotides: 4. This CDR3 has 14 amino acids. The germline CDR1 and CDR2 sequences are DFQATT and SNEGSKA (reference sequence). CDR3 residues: CSAPSGGNTGELFF. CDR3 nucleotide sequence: TGCAGTGCACCAAGCGGGGGGAACACCGGGGAGCTGTTTTTT.

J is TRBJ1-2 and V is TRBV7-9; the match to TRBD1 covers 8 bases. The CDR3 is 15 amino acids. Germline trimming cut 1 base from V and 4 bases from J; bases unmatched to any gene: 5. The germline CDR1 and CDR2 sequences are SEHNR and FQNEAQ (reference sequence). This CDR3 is CASSLVAGGGYGYTF. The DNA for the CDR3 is TGTGCCAGCAGCTTAGTGGCAGGGGGCGGCTATGGCTACACCTTC.

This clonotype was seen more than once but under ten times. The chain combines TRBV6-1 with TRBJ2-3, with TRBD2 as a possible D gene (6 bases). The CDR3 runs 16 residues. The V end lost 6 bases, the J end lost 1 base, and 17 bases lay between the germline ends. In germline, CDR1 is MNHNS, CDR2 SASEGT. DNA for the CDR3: TGTGCCAGCAGCCCTATTCCGGGAGTGGGCACAGATACGCAGTATTTT. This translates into CASSPIPGVGTDTQYF.

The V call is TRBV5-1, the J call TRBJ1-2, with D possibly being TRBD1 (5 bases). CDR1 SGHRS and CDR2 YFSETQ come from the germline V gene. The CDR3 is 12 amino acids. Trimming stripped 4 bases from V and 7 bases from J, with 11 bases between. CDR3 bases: TGCGCCAGCAGCGCGGGGACGGTTGGCTACACCTTC. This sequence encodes CASSAGTVGYTF.

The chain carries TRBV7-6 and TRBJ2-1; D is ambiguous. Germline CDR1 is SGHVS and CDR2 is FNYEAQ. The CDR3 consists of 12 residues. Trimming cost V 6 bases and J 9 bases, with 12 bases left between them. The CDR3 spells CASSFGTGEQFF. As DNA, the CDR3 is TGTGCCAGCAGTTTTGGTACTGGTGAGCAGTTCTTC.

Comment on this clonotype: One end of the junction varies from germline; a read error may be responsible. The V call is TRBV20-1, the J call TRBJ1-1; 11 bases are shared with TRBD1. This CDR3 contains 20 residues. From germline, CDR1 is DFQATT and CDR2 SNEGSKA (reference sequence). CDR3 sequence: CSARGTGGRLGGWSNTKAFF. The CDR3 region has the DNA TGCAGTGCTAGAGGGACAGGGGGCCGGTTGGGGGGATGGTCGAACACTAAAGCTTTCTTT.

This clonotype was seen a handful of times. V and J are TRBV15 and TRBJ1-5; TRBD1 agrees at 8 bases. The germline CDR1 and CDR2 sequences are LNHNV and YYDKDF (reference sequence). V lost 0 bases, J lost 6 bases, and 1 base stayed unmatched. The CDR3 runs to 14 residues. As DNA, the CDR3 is TGTGCCACCAGCAGAGAACAGGGGGGTCAGCCCCAGCATTTT. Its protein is CATSREQGGQPQHF.

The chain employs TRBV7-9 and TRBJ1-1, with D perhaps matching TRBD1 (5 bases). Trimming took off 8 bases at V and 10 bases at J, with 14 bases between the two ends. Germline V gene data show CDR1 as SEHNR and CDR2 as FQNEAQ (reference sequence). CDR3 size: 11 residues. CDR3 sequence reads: CASDAGSGAFF. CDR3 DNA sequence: TGTGCCAGCGATGCAGGGTCGGGAGCTTTCTTT.

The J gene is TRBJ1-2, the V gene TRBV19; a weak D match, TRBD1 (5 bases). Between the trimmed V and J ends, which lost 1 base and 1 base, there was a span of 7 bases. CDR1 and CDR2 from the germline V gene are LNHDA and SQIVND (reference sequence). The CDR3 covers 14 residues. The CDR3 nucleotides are TGTGCCAGTAGTATAGGGGGGATTAACTATGGCTACACCTTC. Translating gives CASSIGGINYGYTF.

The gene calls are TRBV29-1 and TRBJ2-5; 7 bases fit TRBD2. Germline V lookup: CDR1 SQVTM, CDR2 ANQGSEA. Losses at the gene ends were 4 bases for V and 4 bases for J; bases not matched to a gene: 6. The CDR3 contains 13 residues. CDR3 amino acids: CSVGGRARETQYF. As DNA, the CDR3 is TGCAGCGTTGGAGGGAGGGCCCGAGAGACCCAGTACTTC. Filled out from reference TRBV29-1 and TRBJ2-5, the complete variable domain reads SAVISQKPSRDICQRGTSLTIQCQVDSQVTMMFWYRQQPGQSLTLIATANQGSEATYESGFVIDKFPISRPNLTFSTLTVSNMSPEDSSIYLCSVGGRARETQYFGPGTRLLVL.

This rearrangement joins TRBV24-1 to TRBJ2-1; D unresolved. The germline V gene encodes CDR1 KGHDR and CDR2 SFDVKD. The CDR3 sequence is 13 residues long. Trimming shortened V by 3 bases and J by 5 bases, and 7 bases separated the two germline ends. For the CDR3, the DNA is TGTGCCACCAGTGATGAATGGGACAATGAGCAGTTCTTC. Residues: CATSDEWDNEQFF.

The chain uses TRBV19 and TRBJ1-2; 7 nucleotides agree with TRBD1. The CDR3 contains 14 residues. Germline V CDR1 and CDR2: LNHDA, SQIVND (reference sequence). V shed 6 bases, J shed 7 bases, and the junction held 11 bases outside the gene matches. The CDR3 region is CASRLDRDSAGYTF. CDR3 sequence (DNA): TGTGCCAGTAGGCTTGACAGGGACTCGGCTGGCTACACCTTC. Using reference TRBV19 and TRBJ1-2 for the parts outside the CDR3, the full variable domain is DGGITQSPKYLFRKEGQNVTLSCEQNLNHDAMYWYRQDPGQGLRLIYYSQIVNDFQKGDIAEGYSVSREKKESFPLTVTSAQKNPTAFYLCASRLDRDSAGYTFGSGTRLTVV.

CDR3 nucleotides: TGTGCCAGCAGTTACTCCGGACAGGGAGGGAAGAACTCACCCCTCCACTTT. Protein: CASSYSGQGGKNSPLHF. The chain recombines TRBV6-5 with TRBJ1-6, with 8 bases lining up with TRBD1. Germline CDR1 and CDR2: MNHEY and SVGAGI. Trimming cost V 0 bases and J 10 bases; bases outside gene matches: 11. There are 17 residues in the CDR3.

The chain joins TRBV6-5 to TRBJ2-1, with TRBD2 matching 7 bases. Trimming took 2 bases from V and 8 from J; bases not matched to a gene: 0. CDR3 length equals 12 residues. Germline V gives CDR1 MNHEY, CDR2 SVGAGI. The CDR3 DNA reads TGTGCCAGCAGTTACGCGGGGGATGAGCAGTTCTTC. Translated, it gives CASSYAGDEQFF.

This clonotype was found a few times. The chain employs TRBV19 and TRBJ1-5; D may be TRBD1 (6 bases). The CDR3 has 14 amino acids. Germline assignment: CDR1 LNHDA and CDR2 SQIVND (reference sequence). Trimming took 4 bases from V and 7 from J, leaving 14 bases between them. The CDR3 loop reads CASSNYRDSQPQHF. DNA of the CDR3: TGTGCCAGTAGTAACTACAGGGATAGCCAGCCCCAGCATTTT.

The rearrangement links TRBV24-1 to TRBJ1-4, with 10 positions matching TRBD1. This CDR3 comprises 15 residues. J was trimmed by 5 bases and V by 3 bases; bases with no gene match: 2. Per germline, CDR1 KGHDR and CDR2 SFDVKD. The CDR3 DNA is TGTGCCACCAGTGATACGGGACAGGGGAATGAAAAACTGTTTTTT. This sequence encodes CATSDTGQGNEKLFF.

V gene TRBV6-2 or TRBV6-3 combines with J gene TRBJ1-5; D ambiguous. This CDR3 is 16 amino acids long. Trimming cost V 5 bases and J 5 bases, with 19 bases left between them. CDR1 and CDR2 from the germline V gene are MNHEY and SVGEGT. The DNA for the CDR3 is TGTGCCAGCAGTCCCCCCTCTTGGCAGGCCCATCAGCCCCAGCATTTT. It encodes CASSPPSWQAHQPQHF.

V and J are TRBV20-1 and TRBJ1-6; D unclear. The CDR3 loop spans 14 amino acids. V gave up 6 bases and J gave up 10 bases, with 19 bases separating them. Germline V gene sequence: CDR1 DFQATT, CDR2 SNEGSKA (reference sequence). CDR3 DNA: TGCAGTGCCATCCCAACCGGATTCGACTCACCCCTCCACTTT. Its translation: CSAIPTGFDSPLHF.

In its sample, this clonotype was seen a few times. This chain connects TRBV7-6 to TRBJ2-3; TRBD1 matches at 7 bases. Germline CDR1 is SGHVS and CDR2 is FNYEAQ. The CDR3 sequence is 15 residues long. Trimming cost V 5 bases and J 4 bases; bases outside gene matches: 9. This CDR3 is CASSPGQALADTQYF. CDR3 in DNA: TGTGCCAGCAGCCCAGGACAGGCTCTCGCAGATACGCAGTATTTT. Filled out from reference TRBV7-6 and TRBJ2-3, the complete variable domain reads GAGVSQSPRYKVTKRGQDVALRCDPISGHVSLYWYRQALGQGPEFLTYFNYEAQQDKSGLPNDRFSAERPEGSISTLTIQRTEQRDSAMYRCASSPGQALADTQYFGPGTRLTVL.

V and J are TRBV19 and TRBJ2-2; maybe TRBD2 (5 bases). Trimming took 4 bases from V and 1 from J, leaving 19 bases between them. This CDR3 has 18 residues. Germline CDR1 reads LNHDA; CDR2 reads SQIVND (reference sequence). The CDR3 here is CASSTRVRGRVNTGELFF. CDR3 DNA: TGTGCCAGTAGTACGAGGGTACGGGGAAGGGTGAACACCGGGGAGCTGTTTTTT.

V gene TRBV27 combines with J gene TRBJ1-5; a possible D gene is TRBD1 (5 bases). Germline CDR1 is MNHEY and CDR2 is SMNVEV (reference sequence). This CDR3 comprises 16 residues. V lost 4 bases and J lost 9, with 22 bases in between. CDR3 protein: CASSSREGLRGGPQHF. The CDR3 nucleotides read TGTGCCAGCAGTTCTAGGGAGGGGCTCCGGGGAGGGCCCCAGCATTTT.

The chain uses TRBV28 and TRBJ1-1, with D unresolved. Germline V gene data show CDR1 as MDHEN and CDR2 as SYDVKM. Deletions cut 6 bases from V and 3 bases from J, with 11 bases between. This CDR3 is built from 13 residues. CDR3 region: CASSPIMDTEAFF. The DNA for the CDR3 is TGTGCCAGCAGCCCTATTATGGACACTGAAGCTTTCTTT.